A single sample gave rise to the 9 T cell receptor beta chains below, sequenced in a study of cytomegalovirus exposure and HLA in healthy donors. Both 60 Vbeta primers and 13 Jbeta primers went into the PCR. Profiling relied on immunoSEQ multiplex PCR, and the TCRdb table lists in-frame clones only, not all of them. The sample shows about 77,000 clones, roughly four fifths of them seen only once. The sequencing sample was made of PBMCs. These receptors all come from a man between 40 and 49 years old in good health and CMV-seronegative.

This chain links TRBV19 with TRBJ1-3; a weak D match, TRBD1 (6 bases). The CDR3 consists of 15 residues. CDR1 and CDR2 (germline): LNHDA, SQIVND (reference sequence). Deletions cut 3 bases from V and 2 bases from J, with 11 bases between. DNA for the CDR3: TGTGCCAGTAGTATTGACAGGACACCTGGAAACACCATATATTTT. Translation: CASSIDRTPGNTIYF.

The chain recombines TRBV2 with TRBJ1-5; D ambiguous. The CDR3 totals 12 residues. V was pared by 4 bases and J by 4 bases, with 5 bases between. In germline, CDR1 is SNHLY, CDR2 FYNNEI. The CDR3 spells CASSAGNQPQHF. Here the CDR3 DNA reads TGTGCCAGCAGTGCGGGGAATCAGCCCCAGCATTTT.

The chain joins TRBV30 to TRBJ1-1; 7 nucleotides agree with TRBD1. After removal of 4 bases from V and 5 bases from J, the junction contained 4 bases not matched to a gene. CDR1 is GTSNPN and CDR2 is SVGIG in the germline V gene (reference sequence). The CDR3 sequence is 12 residues long. CDR3 nucleotide sequence: TGTGCCTGGATACAGGGGATAACTGAAGCTTTCTTT. It specifies CAWIQGITEAFF.

The rearrangement joins TRBV7-9 to TRBJ1-2, with 8 bases matching TRBD1. There are 14 residues in the CDR3. V was pared by 6 bases and J by 4 bases, with 7 bases of the junction left unmatched. The germline V gene has CDR1 SEHNR and CDR2 FQNEAQ (reference sequence). CDR3 in amino acids: CASSGQGASYGYTF. The CDR3 nucleotides read TGTGCCAGCAGTGGACAGGGTGCAAGCTATGGCTACACCTTC. Full variable domain (remainder filled in from reference TRBV7-9 and TRBJ1-2): DTGVSQNPRHKITKRGQNVTFRCDPISEHNRLYWYRQTLGQGPEFLTYFQNEAQLEKSRLLSDRFSAERPKGSFSTLEIQRTEQGDSAMYLCASSGQGASYGYTFGSGTRLTVV.

The CDR3 DNA reads as TGCGCCAGCAGTCTATTAACTAGCGGGAACCTAGGACTTGGAAATGAGCAGTTCTTC. As protein: CASSLLTSGNLGLGNEQFF. The V gene is TRBV4-3, the J gene TRBJ2-1; 10 nucleotides match TRBD2. The CDR3 contains 19 residues. Germline values: CDR1 LGHNA, CDR2 YSLEER. V was clipped by 6 bases and J by 7 bases; unmatched bases: 21.

V is TRBV6-5 and J is TRBJ2-6, with D possibly being TRBD1 (6 bases). Germline-derived CDR1 and CDR2 are MNHEY and SVGAGI. With 2 bases removed from V and 0 bases from J, the gap between germline ends came to 8 bases. The CDR3 has 16 amino acids. CDR3 coding DNA: TGTGCCAGCAGTTACAGGGGGTCCTCTGGGGCCAACGTCCTGACTTTC. This translates into CASSYRGSSGANVLTF.

The CDR3 DNA reads as TGTGCCAGCAGTTCATTAGCGGGATATCTCGGTGAGCAGTTCTTC. It codes for CASSSLAGYLGEQFF. The rearrangement uses TRBV7-6 and TRBJ2-1, with 8 bases matching TRBD2. The V and J ends lost 6 bases and 9 bases, in that order; junction bases with no gene match: 13. Germline V gene sequence: CDR1 SGHVS, CDR2 FNYEAQ. CDR3 length equals 15 residues.

The chain couples TRBV10-3 to TRBJ1-2; 9 nucleotides agree with TRBD1. CDR3 length: 12 amino acids. The junction had 6 bases not matched to a gene; V was cut back by 8 bases and J by 8 bases. The V gene's germline CDR1 is ENHRY and CDR2 SYGVKD. The CDR3: CAIQDRGEGYTF. The CDR3 coding sequence is TGTGCCATCCAGGACAGGGGTGAAGGCTACACCTTC.

The chain combines TRBV7-3 with TRBJ1-1; TRBD1 might be the D (5 bases). CDR3 size: 15 residues. V was cut by 5 bases and J by 1 base, with 14 bases left in between. Germline CDR1 SGHTA, CDR2 FQGTGA. The CDR3 sequence: CASSTWTRGNTEAFF. As DNA, the CDR3 is TGTGCCAGCAGCACTTGGACAAGGGGGAACACTGAAGCTTTCTTT.